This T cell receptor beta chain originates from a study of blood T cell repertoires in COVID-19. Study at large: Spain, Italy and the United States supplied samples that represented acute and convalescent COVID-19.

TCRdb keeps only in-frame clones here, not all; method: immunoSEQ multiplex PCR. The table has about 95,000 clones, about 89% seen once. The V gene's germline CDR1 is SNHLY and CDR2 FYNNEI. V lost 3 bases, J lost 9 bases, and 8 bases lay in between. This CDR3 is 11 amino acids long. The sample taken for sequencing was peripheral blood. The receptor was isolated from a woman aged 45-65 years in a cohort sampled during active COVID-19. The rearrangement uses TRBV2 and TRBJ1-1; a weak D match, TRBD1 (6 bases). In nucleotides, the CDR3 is TGTGCCAGCAGTGATAGGGGGAAAGCTTTCTTT. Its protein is CASSDRGKAFF.